This is a list of T cell receptor beta chains from one sample in a study of vaccination and CD4 T cells after COVID-19. No cognate antigen is known for these TCRs. TCRdb reprocessed the PCR reads via MiXCR and lists one record per CDR3 protein. The sample consists of 9,000 to 9,500 distinct CDR3 sequences, approximately 31% of them appearing once. The specimen sequenced was CD4+ T cells from blood, cultured in vitro. These TCRs come from a human donor in good health. Each CDR3 is given with its conserved first and last residue. Each record gives: D gene, clone size, V gene, J gene, CDR3 DNA, CDR3 protein. The D gene is left open where the match is weak. Clone sizes are given selectively: once, few, many, or a class where the clone is expanded.

>TRBD1|NA|TRBV7-2|TRBJ2-4
TGTGCCAGCAGCCTCGCCAGGGGGCTAGCCAAAAACATTCAGTACTTC
CASSLARGLAKNIQYF
>TRBD2|NA|TRBV6-1|TRBJ2-7
TGTGCCAGCAGCGTAGCGGGTCCCTCCTACGAGCAGTACTTC
CASSVAGPSYEQYF
>NA|large|TRBV7-2|TRBJ2-1
TGTGCCAGCAGCCAACTCCCCCAGCTCAGCTCCTACAATGAGCAGTTCTTC
CASSQLPQLSSYNEQFF
>NA|few|TRBV4-1|TRBJ2-3
TGCGCCAGCAGCCAAGCCGGCGTAGGCACAGATACGCAGTATTTT
CASSQAGVGTDTQYF
>NA|NA|TRBV19|TRBJ2-3
TGTGCCAGTAGTATAGCCCCTGGGCAGGGGAAGGGCACAGATACGCAGTATTTT
CASSIAPGQGKGTDTQYF
>TRBD1|few|TRBV5-1|TRBJ2-7
TGCGCCAGCAGTATTATAGGGGGCCGAGCCATTGGGTCCTACGAGCAGTACTTC
CASSIIGGRAIGSYEQYF
>NA|NA|TRBV11-1|TRBJ1-3
TGTGCCAGCAGCAAAGGAAACACCATATATTTT
CASSKGNTIYF
>NA|NA|TRBV6-4|TRBJ2-4
TGTGCCAGCAGTGAGCAAGGGGGAGGGGGCTTGGACATTCAGTACTTC
CASSEQGGGGLDIQYF
>NA|NA|TRBV2|TRBJ1-5
TGTGCCAGCAGTGAAGAGGACATACGACTCAATCAGCCCCAGCATTTT
CASSEEDIRLNQPQHF
>NA|NA|TRBV6-1|TRBJ2-7
TGTGCCAGCAGCCGGACAGTAAGGAGAGACGAGCAGTACTTC
CASSRTVRRDEQYF
>NA|few|TRBV19|TRBJ1-5
TGTGCCAGTAGTATAGATCAGGGAAGCAATCAGCCCCAGCATTTT
CASSIDQGSNQPQHF
>NA|few|TRBV10-3|TRBJ1-1
TGTGCCATCAGTGAGTCTTGGGGGCCCACTAAGGCTGAAGCTTTCTTT
CAISESWGPTKAEAFF
>TRBD2|NA|TRBV28|TRBJ2-1
TGTGCCAGCAGTTTTAGCGGGAGTGTTAATGAGCAGTTCTTC
CASSFSGSVNEQFF
>TRBD2|NA|TRBV20-1|TRBJ2-7
TGCAGTGCTGGAGTTCCGGCGGGAGGTACCTACGAGCAGTACTTC
CSAGVPAGGTYEQYF
>NA|NA|TRBV29-1|TRBJ1-1
TGCAGCGTATCCAGCTTGGCCACTGAAGCTTTCTTT
CSVSSLATEAFF
>TRBD1|once|TRBV7-2|TRBJ2-1
TGTGCCAGCAGGGCCGGGACAGGGGTCTTGAATGAGCAGTTCTTC
CASRAGTGVLNEQFF
>NA|NA|TRBV6-1|TRBJ2-7
TGTGCCAGCAGTCGACCGGGCGTGGAGGGCCCCTACGAGCAGTACTTC
CASSRPGVEGPYEQYF
>TRBD1|few|TRBV30|TRBJ1-2
TGTGCCTGGAAAAACATCGGGACAGGGAACTATGGCTACACCTTC
CAWKNIGTGNYGYTF
>TRBD1|NA|TRBV28|TRBJ1-5
TGTGCCAGCAGTTTATTAGGGGGCGGTCAGCCCCAGCATTTT
CASSLLGGGQPQHF
>NA|few|TRBV20-1|TRBJ2-3
TGCAGTGCTTTTAGGGCAGATACGCAGTATTTT
CSAFRADTQYF
>TRBD2|NA|TRBV18|TRBJ2-7
TGTGCCAGCTCAATTACTAGACTAGCGAACGAGCAGTACTTC
CASSITRLANEQYF
>NA|NA|TRBV6-1|TRBJ1-4
TGTGCCAGCAGTACTCCGGGACGGACCGAAAAACTGTTTTTT
CASSTPGRTEKLFF
>NA|NA|TRBV20-1|TRBJ1-5
TGCAGTGCCCCATTAGGGGGTCAGCCCCAGCATTTT
CSAPLGGQPQHF
>NA|NA|TRBV4-3|TRBJ2-5
TGCGCCAGCAGCCAAGATGGAACGGGATTCCAAGAGACCCAGTACTTC
CASSQDGTGFQETQYF
>TRBD2|NA|TRBV19|TRBJ2-5
TGTGCCAGTAGTATACGGCCTAGCGGGAGGTTCCAAGAGACCCAGTACTTC
CASSIRPSGRFQETQYF
>NA|NA|TRBV7-2|TRBJ1-3
TGTGCCAGCAGCCCAGTCGGGGGGTTACGTGGAAACACCATATATTTT
CASSPVGGLRGNTIYF
>NA|NA|TRBV6-2/TRBV6-3|TRBJ2-5
TGTGCCAGCAGTTATGACCGGCCGGGGCTGACAGGAGAGACCCAGTACTTC
CASSYDRPGLTGETQYF
>TRBD2|NA|TRBV7-2|TRBJ2-3
TGTGCCAGCAGCCCCAGCGGGGGAAGCGCAGATACGCAGTATTTT
CASSPSGGSADTQYF
>TRBD1|NA|TRBV28|TRBJ2-7
TGTGCCAGCAGTTCAGGCAGGGGGTCTCACTACGAGCAGTACTTC
CASSSGRGSHYEQYF
>NA|NA|TRBV7-2|TRBJ1-2
TGTGCCAGCAGCTTAGGGGCAGGGAGAAACCATGGCTACACCTTC
CASSLGAGRNHGYTF
>TRBD2|large|TRBV20-1|TRBJ2-3
TGCAGTGCTAGGCGGGAGGGCCGCGGGCAGTATTTT
CSARREGRGQYF
>NA|few|TRBV7-9|TRBJ1-1
TGTGCCAGCAGCCTCCTCCCCCCCAACAGGGATACTGAAGCTTTCTTT
CASSLLPPNRDTEAFF
>TRBD1|NA|TRBV4-1|TRBJ2-5
TGCGCCAGCAGCCTCGCCGGGACAGGGGGGGAGACCCAGTACTTC
CASSLAGTGGETQYF
>NA|NA|TRBV5-8|TRBJ1-3
TGTGCCAGCAGCTGGACTCCGGGAAACACCATATATTTT
CASSWTPGNTIYF
>NA|NA|TRBV12-3/TRBV12-4|TRBJ2-2
TGTGCCAGCAGTTTGAGGGGTACCACCGGGGAGCTGTTTTTT
CASSLRGTTGELFF
>TRBD1|few|TRBV7-8|TRBJ1-2
TGTGCCAGCAGCTTATCAGGGGGTTCTGGCTACACCTTC
CASSLSGGSGYTF
>NA|once|TRBV18|TRBJ1-1
TGTGCCAGCTCTCCCATGGGCACTGAAGCTTTCTTT
CASSPMGTEAFF
>NA|NA|TRBV7-6|TRBJ2-1
TGTGCCAGCAGCTTAGAACAGTTGGGGGATGAGCAGTTCTTC
CASSLEQLGDEQFF
>NA|NA|TRBV6-1|TRBJ1-2
TGTGCCAGCAGTGAAGGGGCAGAAAACTATGGCTACACCTTC
CASSEGAENYGYTF
>NA|NA|TRBV7-9|TRBJ2-7
TGTGCCAGCAGCTTACCTGGGATCCCTCGGCAGTACTTC
CASSLPGIPRQYF
>NA|medium-sized|TRBV20-1|TRBJ2-3
TGCAGCTCCCCGGCGTCGGGTCACAGGGCCTCAGATACGCAGTATTTT
CSSPASGHRASDTQYF
>NA|NA|TRBV28|TRBJ2-3
TGTGCCAGCAGTTTGACTGCGGGGAGAAGCGCAGATACGCAGTATTTT
CASSLTAGRSADTQYF
>NA|NA|TRBV12-3/TRBV12-4|TRBJ1-1
TGTGCCAGCAGTTTATTTGGGGCGGGAGAAGCTTTCTTT
CASSLFGAGEAFF
>NA|NA|TRBV2|TRBJ2-7
TGTGCCATCAGGGGCAGGGGCTCCTACGAGCAGTACTTC
CAIRGRGSYEQYF
>NA|few|TRBV10-2|TRBJ1-6
TGCGCCAGCCGCCGGGCCTCGAAGGATTCACCCCTCCACTTT
CASRRASKDSPLHF
>NA|NA|TRBV10-1|TRBJ1-4
TGCGCCAGCAGTGAGTCCCGGTCACGAAAACTGTTTTTT
CASSESRSRKLFF
>NA|few|TRBV6-1|TRBJ2-5
TGTGCCAGCAGCCCTGGTCACGAACGACCATCCCACCAAGAGACCCAGTACTTC
CASSPGHERPSHQETQYF
>TRBD1|NA|TRBV27|TRBJ1-6
TGTGCCAGCAGTCGGCGCACGGACAGGTGGGGGAATTCACCCCTCCACTTT
CASSRRTDRWGNSPLHF
>NA|NA|TRBV2|TRBJ1-1
TGTGCCAGCAGTGAACTGACAGGAAACACTGAAGCTTTCTTT
CASSELTGNTEAFF
>NA|NA|TRBV19|TRBJ1-4
TGTGCCAGTAGTTTTGGGGGCGATGGCGAAAAACTGTTTTTT
CASSFGGDGEKLFF
>TRBD2|NA|TRBV28|TRBJ2-2
TGTGCCAGCAGTTATAGCGGGAGGGCCCGGACCGGGGAGCTGTTTTTT
CASSYSGRARTGELFF
>NA|NA|TRBV5-1|TRBJ2-5
TGCGCCAGCAGTCCGGGATGGGGGGCTGTTGCGGAGACCCAGTACTTC
CASSPGWGAVAETQYF
>NA|few|TRBV23-1|TRBJ1-2
TGCGCCAGCAGTCAGTTCATGAACTATGGCTACACCTTC
CASSQFMNYGYTF
>NA|few|TRBV19|TRBJ1-5
TGTGCCAGTAGTATAGTGCGGTCGGGCAATCAGCCCCAGCATTTT
CASSIVRSGNQPQHF
>TRBD1|few|TRBV27|TRBJ2-6
TGTGCCAGCAGTTGGGGGACAGGAATCTCTGGGGCCAACGTCCTGACTTTC
CASSWGTGISGANVLTF
>TRBD2|NA|TRBV20-1|TRBJ2-2
TGCAGTGCTAGAGCCCCCGGGACTAGGCACACCGGGGAGCTGTTTTTT
CSARAPGTRHTGELFF
>TRBD2|NA|TRBV9|TRBJ2-1
TGTGCCAGCAGCGTAGCTCTAGCGGGAAACTACAATGAGCAGTTCTTC
CASSVALAGNYNEQFF